A selection of T cell receptor beta chains follows, all from one sample in a study of T cells in Graves' hyperthyroidism and ophthalmopathy. TCRdb independently ran MiXCR on the multiplex PCR reads; one entry per CDR3 protein. This table has some 600,000 distinct CDR3 sequences, about 43% appearing once. The source material was peripheral blood or thyroid tissue (not recorded which). The receptors stem from a woman aged 18-30 years with Graves' hyperthyroidism. Each CDR3 is given with its conserved first and last residue. The D gene is left open where the match is weak. Size is stated for part of the rows, as once, few or many counts, or as a class when the clone is expanded.

TRBJ1-4,.,TRBV15,many,CATSRDYGTANEKLFF,TGTGCCACCAGCAGAGATTATGGGACTGCGAATGAAAAACTGTTTTTT
TRBJ2-3,TRBD1,TRBV25-1,.,CASMRTGGYTDTQYF,TGTGCCAGCATGAGGACAGGGGGCTACACAGATACGCAGTATTTT
TRBJ1-2,.,TRBV7-2,.,CASSADGFYGYTF,TGTGCCAGCAGTGCGGACGGATTTTATGGCTACACCTTC
TRBJ2-5,.,TRBV24-1,many,CATSDATGGETQYF,TGTGCCACCAGTGATGCCACTGGGGGAGAGACCCAGTACTTC
TRBJ2-7,.,TRBV20-1,.,CSAKNYEQYF,TGCAGTGCTAAAAACTACGAGCAGTACTTC
TRBJ1-1,.,TRBV7-3,.,CASSLTHTTLWYTEAFF,TGTGCCAGCAGCTTAACCCACACGACCCTCTGGTACACTGAAGCTTTCTTT
TRBJ2-5,.,TRBV10-1,.,CASSEWGLETQYF,TGCGCCAGCAGTGAGTGGGGCCTAGAGACCCAGTACTTC
TRBJ1-1,TRBD1,TRBV7-2,few,CASSRDREKRDTEAFF,TGTGCCAGCAGCCGCGACAGGGAAAAAAGGGACACTGAAGCTTTCTTT
TRBJ1-2,.,TRBV7-6,few,CASSQTDSNYGYTF,TGTGCCAGCAGCCAGACGGACAGTAACTATGGCTACACCTTC
TRBJ2-6,.,TRBV7-9,few,CASSQAAGMASGANVLTF,TGTGCCAGCAGCCAAGCGGCAGGGATGGCCTCTGGGGCCAACGTCCTGACTTTC
TRBJ1-1,.,TRBV15,.,CATSRDYPGTEAFF,TGTGCCACCAGCAGAGATTACCCGGGCACTGAAGCTTTCTTT
TRBJ1-2,.,TRBV25-1,.,CASSPPGPDNYGYTF,TGTGCCAGCTCACCCCCAGGGCCAGATAACTATGGCTACACCTTC
TRBJ1-1,.,TRBV7-2,.,CASSLGATYNEQFF,TGTGCCAGCAGCTTAGGGGCGACCTACAATGAGCAGTTCTTT
TRBJ2-2,.,TRBV24-1,.,CATSDLGTTRSGELFF,TGTGCCACCAGTGATCTTGGTACCACCCGGAGCGGGGAGCTGTTTTTT
TRBJ2-7,.,TRBV5-1,.,CASSLGIVRVDTQYF,TGCGCCAGCAGCTTGGGGATAGTGCGGGTGGATACGCAGTACTTC
TRBJ1-1,.,TRBV15,once,CATSPQRGRDTSNTEAFF,TGTGCCACCAGCCCGCAAAGGGGCCGGGACACGTCGAACACTGAAGCTTTCTTT
TRBJ2-5,TRBD2,TRBV29-1,many,CSVERASGRATETQYF,TGCAGCGTTGAACGGGCTAGCGGGAGGGCCACAGAGACCCAGTACTTC
TRBJ2-5,TRBD2,TRBV2,few,CASGRGGGETQYF,TGTGCCAGCGGCCGGGGGGGGGGAGAGACCCAGTACTTC
TRBJ1-2,TRBD1,TRBV29-1,.,CSARVTGTDYYGYTF,TGCAGCGCTCGGGTAACGGGGACAGACTATTATGGCTACACCTTC
TRBJ2-5,.,TRBV20-1,.,CSARWGRGFQETQYF,TGCAGTGCTAGATGGGGACGGGGTTTTCAAGAGACCCAGTACTTC
TRBJ1-2,.,TRBV29-1,.,CSVEGPNYGYTF,TGCAGCGTTGAGGGCCCTAACTATGGCTACACCTTC